The sample holds many counts of the clone carrying this T cell receptor (beta chain). Its antigen is still unknown. Time point given: newly diagnosed GD, antithyroid drugs for less than 3 months. RNA extracted from PBMCs served as the sequencing template. The entry originates in a study of regulatory T cells in long-lasting Graves disease. According to the study, TCR beta libraries were built with iRepertoire HTBI primers and CDR3-region Arm-PCR. TCRdb called the multiplex PCR reads again in MiXCR, with one record for every CDR3 protein. Altogether hundreds of thousands of distinct CDR3 sequences are present, 16% being singletons, with the ten largest covering approximately 12%. Study-wide findings and caveats: More public clonotypes were shared by persistent patients (about 2,700) than by new patients (roughly 910).

These data also featured in a second study, about T cells in Graves' hyperthyroidism and ophthalmopathy.

The clonotype was recovered from a man between 18 and 35 years old with Graves disease. The sequencing here drew on peripheral blood mononuclear cells (PBMCs), taken at new diagnosis, from a patient treated with antithyroid drugs.

CDR3 in DNA: TGTGCCAGCAGTTACCCGGCTCCGGGGAATGAGCAGTTCTTC. Its protein product is CASSYPAPGNEQFF. The chain has TRBV28 and TRBJ2-1; possible D gene TRBD2, 5 bases. V gave up 4 bases and J gave up 7 bases, with 14 bases separating them. CDR3 length: 14 amino acids. Germline V gene data show CDR1 as MDHEN and CDR2 as SYDVKM.